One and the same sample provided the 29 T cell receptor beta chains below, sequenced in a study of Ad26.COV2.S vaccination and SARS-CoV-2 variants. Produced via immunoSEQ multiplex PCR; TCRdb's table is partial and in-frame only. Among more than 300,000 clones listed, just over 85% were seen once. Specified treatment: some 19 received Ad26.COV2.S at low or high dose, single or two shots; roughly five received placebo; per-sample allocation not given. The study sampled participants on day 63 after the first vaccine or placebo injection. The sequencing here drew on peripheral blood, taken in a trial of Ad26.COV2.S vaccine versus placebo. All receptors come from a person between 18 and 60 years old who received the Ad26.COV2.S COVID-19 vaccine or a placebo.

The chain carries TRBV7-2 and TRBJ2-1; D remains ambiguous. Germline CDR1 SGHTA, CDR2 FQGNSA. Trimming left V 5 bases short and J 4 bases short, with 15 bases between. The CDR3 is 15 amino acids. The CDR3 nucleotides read TGTGCCAGCAGCCTCGAAGGAGACGCTTACAATGAGCAGTTCTTC. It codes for CASSLEGDAYNEQFF.

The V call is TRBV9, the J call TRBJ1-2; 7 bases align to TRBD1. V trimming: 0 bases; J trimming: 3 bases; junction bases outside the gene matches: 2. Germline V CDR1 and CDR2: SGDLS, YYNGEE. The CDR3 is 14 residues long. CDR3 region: CASSVGGQDYGYTF. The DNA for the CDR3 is TGTGCCAGCAGCGTAGGCGGACAGGACTATGGCTACACCTTC.

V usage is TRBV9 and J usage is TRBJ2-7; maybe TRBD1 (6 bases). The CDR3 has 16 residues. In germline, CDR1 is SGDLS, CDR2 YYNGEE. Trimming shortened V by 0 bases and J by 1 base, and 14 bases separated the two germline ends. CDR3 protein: CASSVGPDSSSYEQYF. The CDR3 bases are TGTGCCAGCAGCGTAGGGCCGGACAGTTCTTCCTACGAGCAGTACTTC.

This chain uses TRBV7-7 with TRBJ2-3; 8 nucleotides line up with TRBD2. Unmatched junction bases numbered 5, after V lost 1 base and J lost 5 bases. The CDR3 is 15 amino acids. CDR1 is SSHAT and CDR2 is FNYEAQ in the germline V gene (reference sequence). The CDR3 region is CASSLGTSRGDTQYF. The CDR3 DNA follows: TGTGCCAGCAGCTTAGGGACTAGCCGAGGAGATACGCAGTATTTT.

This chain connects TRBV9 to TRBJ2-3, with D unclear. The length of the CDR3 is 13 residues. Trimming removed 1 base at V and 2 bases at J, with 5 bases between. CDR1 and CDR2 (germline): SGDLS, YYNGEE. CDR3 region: CASSVFLTDTQYF. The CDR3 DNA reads TGTGCCAGCAGCGTATTTCTCACAGATACGCAGTATTTT.

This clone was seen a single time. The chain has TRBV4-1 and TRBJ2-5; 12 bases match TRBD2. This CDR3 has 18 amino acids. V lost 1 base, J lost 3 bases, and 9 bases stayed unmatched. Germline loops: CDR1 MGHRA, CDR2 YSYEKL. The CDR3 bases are TGCGCCAGCAGCCAAGTCGGTCGTCTAGCGGGGGGGAAAGAGACCCAGTACTTC. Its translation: CASSQVGRLAGGKETQYF.

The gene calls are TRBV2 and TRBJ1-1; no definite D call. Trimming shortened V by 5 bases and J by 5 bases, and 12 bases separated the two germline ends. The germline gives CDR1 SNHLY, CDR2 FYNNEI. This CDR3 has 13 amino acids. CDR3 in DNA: TGTGCCAGCAGTCAAGACGGTGGAACTGAAGCTTTCTTT. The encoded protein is CASSQDGGTEAFF.

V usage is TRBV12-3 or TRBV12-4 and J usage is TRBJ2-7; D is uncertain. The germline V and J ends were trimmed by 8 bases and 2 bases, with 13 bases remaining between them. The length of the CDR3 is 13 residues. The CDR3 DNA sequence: TGTGCCAGCGCCGCGAGCCGAGCCTACGAGCAGTACTTC. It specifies CASAASRAYEQYF.

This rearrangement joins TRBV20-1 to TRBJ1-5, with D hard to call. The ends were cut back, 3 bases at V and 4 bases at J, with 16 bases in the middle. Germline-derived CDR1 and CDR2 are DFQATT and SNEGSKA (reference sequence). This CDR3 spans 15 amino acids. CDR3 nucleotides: TGCAGTGCTAGTCTGGGGATAGAACGAAATCAGCCCCAGCATTTT. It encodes CSASLGIERNQPQHF.

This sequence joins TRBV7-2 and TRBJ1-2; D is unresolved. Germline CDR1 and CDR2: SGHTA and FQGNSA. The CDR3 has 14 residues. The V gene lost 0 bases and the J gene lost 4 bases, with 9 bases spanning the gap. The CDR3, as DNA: TGTGCCAGCAGCTTAGCTTTAGGAGTCTATGGCTACACCTTC. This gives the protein CASSLALGVYGYTF.

The CDR3 loop reads CASSQDVLAGGRYTGELFF. As DNA, the CDR3 is TGTGCCAGCAGCCAAGATGTACTAGCGGGGGGGCGCTACACCGGGGAGCTGTTTTTT. The rearrangement links TRBV3-1 (or the pseudogene TRBV3-2) to TRBJ2-2; 13 positions match TRBD2. Germline V lookup: CDR1 LGHDT, CDR2 YNNKEL (reference sequence). J gave up 3 bases and V 0 bases, and 7 bases lay outside the gene matches. The CDR3 consists of 19 residues.

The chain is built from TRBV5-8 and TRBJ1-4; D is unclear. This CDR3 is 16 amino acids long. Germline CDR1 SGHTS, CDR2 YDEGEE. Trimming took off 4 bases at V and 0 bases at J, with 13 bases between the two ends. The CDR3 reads CASSLGAQTTNEKLFF. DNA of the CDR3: TGTGCCAGCAGCCTAGGTGCCCAGACAACTAATGAAAAACTGTTTTTT.

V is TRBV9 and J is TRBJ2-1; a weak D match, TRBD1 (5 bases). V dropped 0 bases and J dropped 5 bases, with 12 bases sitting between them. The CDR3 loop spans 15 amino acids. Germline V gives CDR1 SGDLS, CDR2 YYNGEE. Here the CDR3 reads CASSVAMLDNNEQFF. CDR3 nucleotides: TGTGCCAGCAGCGTAGCGATGTTGGACAACAATGAGCAGTTCTTC.

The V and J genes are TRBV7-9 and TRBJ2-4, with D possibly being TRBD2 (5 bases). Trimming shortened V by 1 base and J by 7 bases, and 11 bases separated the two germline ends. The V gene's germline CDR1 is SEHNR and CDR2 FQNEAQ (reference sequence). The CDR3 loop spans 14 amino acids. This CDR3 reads CASSLDQRDNIQYF. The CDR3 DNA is TGTGCCAGCAGCTTAGATCAACGGGATAACATTCAGTACTTC. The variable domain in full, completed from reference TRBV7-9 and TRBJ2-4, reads DTGVSQNPRHKITKRGQNVTFRCDPISEHNRLYWYRQTLGQGPEFLTYFQNEAQLEKSRLLSDRFSAERPKGSFSTLEIQRTEQGDSAMYLCASSLDQRDNIQYFGAGTRLSVL.

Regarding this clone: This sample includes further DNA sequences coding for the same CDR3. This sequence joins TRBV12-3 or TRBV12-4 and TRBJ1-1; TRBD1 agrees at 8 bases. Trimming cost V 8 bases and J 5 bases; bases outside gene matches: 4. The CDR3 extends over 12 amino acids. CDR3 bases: TGTGCCAGCGGACAGGGTGGAACTGAAGCTTTCTTT. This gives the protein CASGQGGTEAFF.

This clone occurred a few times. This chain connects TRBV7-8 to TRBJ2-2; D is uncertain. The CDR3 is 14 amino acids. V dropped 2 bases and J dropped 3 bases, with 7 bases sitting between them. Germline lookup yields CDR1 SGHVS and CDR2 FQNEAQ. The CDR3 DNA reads TGTGCCAGCAGCTTAATGGGGTACACCGGGGAGCTGTTTTTT. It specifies CASSLMGYTGELFF.

CDR3 in amino acids: CASSQTPPDRHQETQYF. The CDR3 DNA reads TGCGCCAGCAGCCAAACGCCCCCGGACAGGCACCAAGAGACCCAGTACTTC. The chain uses TRBV4-3 and TRBJ2-5, with 7 bases matching TRBD1. This CDR3 is built from 17 residues. The ends lost 2 bases at V and 0 bases at J; junction bases unmatched: 9. Germline V CDR1 and CDR2: LGHNA, YSLEER.

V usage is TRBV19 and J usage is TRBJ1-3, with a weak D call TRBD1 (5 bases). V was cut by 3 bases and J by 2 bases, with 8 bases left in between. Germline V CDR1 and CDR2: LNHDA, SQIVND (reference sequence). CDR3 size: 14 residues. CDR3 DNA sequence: TGTGCCAGTAGTATCGCAGGGACTGGAAACACCATATATTTT. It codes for CASSIAGTGNTIYF.

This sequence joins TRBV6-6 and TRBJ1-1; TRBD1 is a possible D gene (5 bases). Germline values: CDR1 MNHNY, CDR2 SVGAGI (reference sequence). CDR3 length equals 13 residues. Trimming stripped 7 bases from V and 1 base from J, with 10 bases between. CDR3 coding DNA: TGTGCCAGCAATTATCAGGGGAACACTGAAGCTTTCTTT. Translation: CASNYQGNTEAFF.

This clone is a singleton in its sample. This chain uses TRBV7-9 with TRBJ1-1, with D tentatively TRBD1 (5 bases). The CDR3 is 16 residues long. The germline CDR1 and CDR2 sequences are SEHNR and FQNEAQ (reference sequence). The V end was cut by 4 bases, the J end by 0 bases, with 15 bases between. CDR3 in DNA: TGTGCCAGCAGCTCGGCGTGGGGGACCGTGAACACTGAAGCTTTCTTT. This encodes CASSSAWGTVNTEAFF.

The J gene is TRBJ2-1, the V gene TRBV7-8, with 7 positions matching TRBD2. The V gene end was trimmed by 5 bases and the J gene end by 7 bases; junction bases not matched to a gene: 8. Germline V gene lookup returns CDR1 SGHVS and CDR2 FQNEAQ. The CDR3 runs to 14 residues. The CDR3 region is CASSLPSGGNEQFF. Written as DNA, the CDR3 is TGTGCCAGCAGCCTACCCTCCGGGGGGAATGAGCAGTTCTTC.

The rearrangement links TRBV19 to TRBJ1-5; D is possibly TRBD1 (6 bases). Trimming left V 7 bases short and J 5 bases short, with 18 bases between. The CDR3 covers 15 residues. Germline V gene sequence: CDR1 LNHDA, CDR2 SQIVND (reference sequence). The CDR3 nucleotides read TGTGCCAGTACCACACGTAGGGGGTGGGATCAGCCCCAGCATTTT. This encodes CASTTRRGWDQPQHF.

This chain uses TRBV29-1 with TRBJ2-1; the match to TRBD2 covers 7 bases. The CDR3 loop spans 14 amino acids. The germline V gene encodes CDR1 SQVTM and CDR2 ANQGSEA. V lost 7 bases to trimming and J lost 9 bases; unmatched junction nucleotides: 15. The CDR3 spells CSAMVGLAVGEQFF. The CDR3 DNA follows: TGCAGCGCTATGGTTGGTCTAGCGGTGGGTGAGCAGTTCTTC.

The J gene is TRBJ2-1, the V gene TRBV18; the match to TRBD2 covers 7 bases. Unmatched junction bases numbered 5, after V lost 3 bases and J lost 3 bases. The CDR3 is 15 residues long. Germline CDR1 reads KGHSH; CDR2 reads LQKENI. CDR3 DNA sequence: TGTGCCAGCTCACCGGCTAGCGGTGTCTACAATGAGCAGTTCTTC. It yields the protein CASSPASGVYNEQFF.

The CDR3 bases are TGTGCCAGCAGCTTGGGTCTGCTCGGAACAGGTGAGCAGTTCTTC. This codes for CASSLGLLGTGEQFF. This chain uses TRBV5-4 with TRBJ2-1, with D possibly matching TRBD1 (5 bases). CDR3 length equals 15 residues. CDR1 is SGHNT and CDR2 is YYREEE in the germline V gene (reference sequence). Trimming pared 0 bases from V and 9 bases from J, leaving 16 bases between.

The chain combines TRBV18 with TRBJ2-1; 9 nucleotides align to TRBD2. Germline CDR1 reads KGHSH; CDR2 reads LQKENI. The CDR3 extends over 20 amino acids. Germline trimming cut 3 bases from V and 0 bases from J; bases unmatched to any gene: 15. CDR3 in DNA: TGTGCCAGCTCACCCCGGTCGTTAGCGGGGGTACAAAGCTCCTACAATGAGCAGTTCTTC. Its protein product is CASSPRSLAGVQSSYNEQFF.

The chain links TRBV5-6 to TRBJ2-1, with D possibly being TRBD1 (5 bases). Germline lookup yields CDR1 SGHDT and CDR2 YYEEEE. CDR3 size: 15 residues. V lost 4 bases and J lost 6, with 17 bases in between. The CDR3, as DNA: TGTGCCAGCAGCCCAGACCTAATAAGGGGCAATGAGCAGTTCTTC. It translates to CASSPDLIRGNEQFF.

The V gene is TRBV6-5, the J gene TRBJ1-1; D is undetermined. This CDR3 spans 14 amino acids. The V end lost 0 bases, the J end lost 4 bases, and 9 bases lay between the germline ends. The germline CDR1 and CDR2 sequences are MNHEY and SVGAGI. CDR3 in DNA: TGTGCCAGCAGTTACTCGAATGTGGGCACTGAAGCTTTCTTT. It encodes CASSYSNVGTEAFF.

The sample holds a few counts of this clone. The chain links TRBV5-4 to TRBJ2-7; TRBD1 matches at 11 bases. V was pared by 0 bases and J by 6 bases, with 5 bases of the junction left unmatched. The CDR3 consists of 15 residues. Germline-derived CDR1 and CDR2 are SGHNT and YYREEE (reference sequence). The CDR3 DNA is TGTGCCAGCAGCTTGGCCGGACAGGGGGCGCGCGAGCAGTACTTC. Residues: CASSLAGQGAREQYF.